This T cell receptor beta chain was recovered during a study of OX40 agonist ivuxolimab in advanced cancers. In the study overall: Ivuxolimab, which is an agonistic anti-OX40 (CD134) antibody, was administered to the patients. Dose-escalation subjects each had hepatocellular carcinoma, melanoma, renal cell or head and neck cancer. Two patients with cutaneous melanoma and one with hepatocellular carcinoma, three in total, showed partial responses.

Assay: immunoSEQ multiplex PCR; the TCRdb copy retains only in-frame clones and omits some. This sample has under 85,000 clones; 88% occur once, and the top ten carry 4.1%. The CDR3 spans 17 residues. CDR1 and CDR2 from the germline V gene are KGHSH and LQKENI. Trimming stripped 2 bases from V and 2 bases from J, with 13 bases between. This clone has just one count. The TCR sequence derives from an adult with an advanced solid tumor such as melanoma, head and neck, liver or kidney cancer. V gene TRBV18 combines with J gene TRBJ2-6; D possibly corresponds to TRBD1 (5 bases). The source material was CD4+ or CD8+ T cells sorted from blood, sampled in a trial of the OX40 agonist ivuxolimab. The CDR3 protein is CASSPTAGHTGANVLTF. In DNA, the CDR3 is TGTGCCAGCTCACCAACGGCAGGGCACACTGGGGCCAACGTCCTGACTTTC.